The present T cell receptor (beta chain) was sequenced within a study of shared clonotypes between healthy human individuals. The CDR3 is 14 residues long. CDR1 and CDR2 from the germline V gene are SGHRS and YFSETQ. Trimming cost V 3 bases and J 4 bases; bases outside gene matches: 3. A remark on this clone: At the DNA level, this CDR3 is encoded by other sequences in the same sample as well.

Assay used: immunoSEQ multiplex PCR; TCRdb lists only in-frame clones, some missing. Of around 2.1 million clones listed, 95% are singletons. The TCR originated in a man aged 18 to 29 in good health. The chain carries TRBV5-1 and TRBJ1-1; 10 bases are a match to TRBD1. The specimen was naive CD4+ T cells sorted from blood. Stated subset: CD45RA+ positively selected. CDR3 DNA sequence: TGCGCCAGCAGCTCAGGACAGGGGGGCACTGAAGCTTTCTTT. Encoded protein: CASSSGQGGTEAFF.